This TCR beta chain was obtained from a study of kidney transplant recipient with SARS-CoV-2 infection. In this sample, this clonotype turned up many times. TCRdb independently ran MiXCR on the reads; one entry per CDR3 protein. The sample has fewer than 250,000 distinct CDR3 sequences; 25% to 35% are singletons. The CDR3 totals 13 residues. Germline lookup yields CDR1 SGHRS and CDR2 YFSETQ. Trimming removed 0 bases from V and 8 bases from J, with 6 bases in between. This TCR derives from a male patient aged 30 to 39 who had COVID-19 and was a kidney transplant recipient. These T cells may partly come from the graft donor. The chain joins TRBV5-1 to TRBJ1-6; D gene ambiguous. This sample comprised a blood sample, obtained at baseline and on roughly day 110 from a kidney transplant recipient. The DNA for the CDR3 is TGCGCCAGCAGCTTGGATGGGGATTCACCCCTCCACTTT. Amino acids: CASSLDGDSPLHF.